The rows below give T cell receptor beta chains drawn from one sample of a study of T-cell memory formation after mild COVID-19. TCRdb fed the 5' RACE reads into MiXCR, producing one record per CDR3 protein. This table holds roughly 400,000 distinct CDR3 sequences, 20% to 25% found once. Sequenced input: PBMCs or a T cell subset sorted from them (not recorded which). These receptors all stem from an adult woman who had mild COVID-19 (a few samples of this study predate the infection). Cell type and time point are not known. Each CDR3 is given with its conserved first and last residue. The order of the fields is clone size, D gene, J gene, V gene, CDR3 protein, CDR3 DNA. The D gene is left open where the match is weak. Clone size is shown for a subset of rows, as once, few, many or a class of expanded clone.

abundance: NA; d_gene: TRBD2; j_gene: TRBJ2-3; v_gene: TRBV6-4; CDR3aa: CASSGTSDGGDTQYF; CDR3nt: TGTGCCAGCAGCGGGACTAGCGATGGAGGAGATACGCAGTATTTT
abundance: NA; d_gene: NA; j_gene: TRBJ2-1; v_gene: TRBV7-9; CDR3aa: CASSLRAGSYNEQFF; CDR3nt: TGTGCCAGCAGCTTAAGGGCGGGCTCCTACAATGAGCAGTTCTTC
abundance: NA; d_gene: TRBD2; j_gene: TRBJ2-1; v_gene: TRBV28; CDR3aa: CASGGGRVTYNEQFF; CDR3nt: TGTGCGAGCGGGGGTGGCAGGGTCACCTACAATGAGCAGTTCTTC
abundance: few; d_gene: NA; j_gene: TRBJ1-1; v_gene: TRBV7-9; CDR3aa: CASSLVHRDTEAFF; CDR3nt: TGTGCCAGCAGCTTAGTTCACAGGGACACTGAAGCTTTCTTT
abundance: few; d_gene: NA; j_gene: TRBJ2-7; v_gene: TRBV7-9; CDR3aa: CASSPLGPEQYF; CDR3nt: TGTGCCAGCAGCCCATTGGGTCCCGAGCAGTACTTC
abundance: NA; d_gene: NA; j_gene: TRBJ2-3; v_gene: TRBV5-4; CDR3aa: CASSLAVTVTDTQYF; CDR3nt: TGTGCCAGCAGCTTGGCCGTCACGGTAACAGATACGCAGTATTTT
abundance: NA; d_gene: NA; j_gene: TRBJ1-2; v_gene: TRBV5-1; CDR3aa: CASSWTGTGGYYGYTF; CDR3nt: TGCGCCAGCAGCTGGACCGGGACGGGGGGCTACTATGGCTACACCTTC
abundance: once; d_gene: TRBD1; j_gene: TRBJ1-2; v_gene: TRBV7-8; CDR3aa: CASSLGRQGDYGYTF; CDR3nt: TGTGCCAGCAGCTTAGGCCGACAGGGTGACTATGGCTACACCTTC
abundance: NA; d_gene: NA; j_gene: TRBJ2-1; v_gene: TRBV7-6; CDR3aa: CASSLARVDYNEQFF; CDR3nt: TGTGCCAGCAGCTTAGCTCGGGTGGATTACAATGAGCAGTTCTTC
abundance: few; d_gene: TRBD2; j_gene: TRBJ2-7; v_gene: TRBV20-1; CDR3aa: CSVKGRVGNEQYF; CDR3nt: TGCAGTGTAAAGGGGAGGGTTGGGAACGAGCAGTACTTC
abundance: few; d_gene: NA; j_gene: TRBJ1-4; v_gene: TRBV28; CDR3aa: CASSRDSGFAKLFF; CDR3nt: TGTGCCAGCAGCCGAGACTCGGGTTTCGCAAAACTGTTTTTT
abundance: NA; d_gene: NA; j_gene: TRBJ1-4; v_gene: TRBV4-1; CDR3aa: CASSMGPTNEKLFF; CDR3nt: TGCGCCAGCAGCATGGGACCGACGAATGAAAAACTGTTTTTT
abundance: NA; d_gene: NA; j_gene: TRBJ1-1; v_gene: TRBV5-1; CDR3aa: CASSRDGENTEAFF; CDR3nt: TGCGCCAGCAGCAGGGACGGGGAAAACACTGAAGCTTTCTTT
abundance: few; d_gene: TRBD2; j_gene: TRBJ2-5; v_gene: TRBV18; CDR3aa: CASSRVTSGSQETQYF; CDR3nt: TGTGCCAGCTCACGAGTCACTAGCGGGAGCCAAGAGACCCAGTACTTC
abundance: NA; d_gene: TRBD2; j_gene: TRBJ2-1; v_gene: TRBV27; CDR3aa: CASSPLAVDYNEQFF; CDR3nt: TGTGCCAGCAGTCCACTAGCGGTGGACTACAATGAGCAGTTCTTC
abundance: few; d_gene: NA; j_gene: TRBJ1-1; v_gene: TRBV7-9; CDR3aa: CASSLTFNTEAFF; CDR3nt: TGTGCCAGCAGCTTAACGTTTAACACTGAAGCTTTCTTT
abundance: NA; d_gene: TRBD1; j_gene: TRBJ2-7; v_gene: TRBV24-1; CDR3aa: CATSDVRGGRGEQYF; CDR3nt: TGTGCCACCAGTGATGTACGAGGGGGCCGGGGCGAGCAGTACTTC
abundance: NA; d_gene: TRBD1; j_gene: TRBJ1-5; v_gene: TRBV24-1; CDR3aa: CATGRTGDNQPQHF; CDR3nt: TGTGCCACCGGGCGGACAGGCGACAATCAGCCCCAGCATTTT
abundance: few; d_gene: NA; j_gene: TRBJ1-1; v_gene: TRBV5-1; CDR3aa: CASSLVGRDEAFF; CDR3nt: TGCGCCAGCAGCTTGGTCGGGCGGGATGAAGCTTTCTTT
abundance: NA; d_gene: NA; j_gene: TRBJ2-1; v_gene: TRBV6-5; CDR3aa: CASSYSQPTSVYNEQFF; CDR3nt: TGTGCCAGCAGTTACTCACAACCGACTAGTGTCTACAATGAGCAGTTCTTC
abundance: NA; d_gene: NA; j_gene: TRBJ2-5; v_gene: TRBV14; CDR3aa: CASRLDSKETQYF; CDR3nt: TGTGCCAGCAGGCTGGACAGTAAAGAGACCCAGTACTTC
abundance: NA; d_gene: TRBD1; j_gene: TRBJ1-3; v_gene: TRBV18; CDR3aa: CASSPPQQGSGNTIYF; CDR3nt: TGTGCCAGCTCACCACCTCAACAGGGGTCTGGAAACACCATATATTTT
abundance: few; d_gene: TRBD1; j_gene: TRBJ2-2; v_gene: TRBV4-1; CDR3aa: CASSQTYGTGNTGELFF; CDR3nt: TGCGCCAGCAGCCAGACGTATGGGACAGGGAACACCGGGGAGCTGTTTTTT
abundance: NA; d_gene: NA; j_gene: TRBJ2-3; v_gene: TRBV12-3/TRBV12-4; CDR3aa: CASSLGSRWDTQYF; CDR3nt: TGTGCCAGCAGTTTAGGCTCTCGATGGGATACGCAGTATTTT
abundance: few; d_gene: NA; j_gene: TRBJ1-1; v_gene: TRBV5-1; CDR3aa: CASSLNLGGSGNTEAFF; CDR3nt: TGCGCCAGCAGCTTGAACCTTGGAGGCAGCGGGAACACTGAAGCTTTCTTT
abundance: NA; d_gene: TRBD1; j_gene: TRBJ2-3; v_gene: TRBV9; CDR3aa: CASSDMTGGGTDTQYF; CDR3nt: TGTGCCAGCAGCGATATGACAGGGGGTGGCACAGATACGCAGTATTTT
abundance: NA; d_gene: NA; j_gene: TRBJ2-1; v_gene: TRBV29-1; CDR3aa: CSVENSYGNEQFF; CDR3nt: TGCAGCGTTGAGAACAGCTACGGCAATGAGCAGTTCTTC
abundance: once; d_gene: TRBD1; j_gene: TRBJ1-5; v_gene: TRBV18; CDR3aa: CASSQLQGAVNQPQHF; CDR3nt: TGTGCCAGCTCACAGCTACAGGGGGCCGTCAATCAGCCCCAGCATTTT
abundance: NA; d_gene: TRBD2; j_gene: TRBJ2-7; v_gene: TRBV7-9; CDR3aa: CASSLALAGAGEQYF; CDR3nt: TGTGCCAGCAGCTTAGCGCTAGCGGGAGCGGGAGAGCAGTACTTC